These 27 T cell receptor beta chains originate from one sample sequenced in a study of blood T cell repertoires in COVID-19. The assay was immunoSEQ multiplex PCR, and TCRdb's table has in-frame clones only and misses some. The sample has roughly 90,000 clones, over 70% seen once. Input material: peripheral blood. These receptors originate from a human donor in a cohort sampled during active COVID-19.

CDR3 in amino acids: CASRFQGAFTEAFF. CDR3 bases: TGTGCCAGCAGATTCCAGGGGGCCTTCACTGAAGCTTTCTTT. The chain uses TRBV2 and TRBJ1-1; 8 bases agree with TRBD1. The germline gives CDR1 SNHLY, CDR2 FYNNEI. Losses at the gene ends were 6 bases for V and 4 bases for J; bases not matched to a gene: 7. CDR3 length: 14 amino acids.

The rearrangement uses TRBV3-1 (or the pseudogene TRBV3-2) and TRBJ1-4; no firm D call. This CDR3 comprises 14 residues. V shed 4 bases and J shed 7 bases, with 13 bases lying between them. CDR1 and CDR2 from the germline V gene are LGHDT and YNNKEL (reference sequence). CDR3 DNA: TGTGCCAGCAGCCGCGAGTCGGTTGGTGAAAAACTGTTTTTT. As protein: CASSRESVGEKLFF.

The genes are TRBV27 and TRBJ1-2; weak D call: TRBD1 (6 bases). From germline, CDR1 is MNHEY and CDR2 SMNVEV (reference sequence). Trimming left V 6 bases short and J 5 bases short, with 16 bases between. The CDR3 extends over 14 amino acids. CDR3 DNA sequence: TGTGCCAGCAGCAGAGGGGGGGTTAGGTATGGCTACACCTTC. It yields the protein CASSRGGVRYGYTF.

This rearrangement joins TRBV4-2 to TRBJ2-7; 7 nucleotides align to TRBD1. CDR1 and CDR2 from the germline V gene are LGHNA and YNFKEQ. V shed 0 bases and J 5 bases; nucleotides not matched to a gene: 10. CDR3 length equals 16 residues. The DNA for the CDR3 is TGTGCCAGCAGCCAAGATCTTAGGCAGGGGGTCCACGAGCAGTACTTC. It is translated as CASSQDLRQGVHEQYF.

This clone was seen a single time. The rearrangement links TRBV30 to TRBJ2-1, with 8 positions matching TRBD2. CDR3 length: 14 residues. Losses at the gene ends were 5 bases for V and 3 bases for J; bases not matched to a gene: 6. Germline values: CDR1 GTSNPN, CDR2 SVGIG (reference sequence). The CDR3, as DNA: TGTGCCTGGGCACCACTAGCGGTCTACAATGAGCAGTTCTTC. Residues: CAWAPLAVYNEQFF.

The rearrangement links TRBV28 to TRBJ2-7; 8 positions agree with TRBD2. CDR3 size: 13 residues. From germline, CDR1 is MDHEN and CDR2 SYDVKM. The V segment lost 7 bases and the J segment 7 bases; nucleotides outside the gene matches: 9. The CDR3 loop is CASKQAGEGEQYF. The CDR3 nucleotides read TGTGCCAGCAAGCAAGCGGGAGAGGGGGAGCAGTACTTC.

The V and J genes are TRBV5-1 and TRBJ2-5; TRBD2 is a possible D gene (6 bases). The CDR3 spans 14 residues. The germline V and J ends were trimmed by 3 bases and 1 base, with 10 bases remaining between them. The germline CDR1 and CDR2 sequences are SGHRS and YFSETQ. The CDR3 region has the DNA TGCGCCAGCAGCTCCGGGACTTTCCAAGAGACCCAGTACTTC. Amino acids: CASSSGTFQETQYF. The full variable domain, rest sourced from reference TRBV5-1 and TRBJ2-5, is KAGVTQTPRYLIKTRGQQVTLSCSPISGHRSVSWYQQTPGQGLQFLFEYFSETQRNKGNFPGRFSGRQFSNSRSEMNVSTLELGDSALYLCASSSGTFQETQYFGPGTRLLVL.

This chain connects TRBV5-1 to TRBJ2-3; D is possibly TRBD1 (6 bases). There are 14 residues in the CDR3. The V end was cut by 2 bases, the J end by 6 bases, with 13 bases between. Germline values: CDR1 SGHRS, CDR2 YFSETQ. CDR3 sequence reads: CASSFPSQGDTQYF. CDR3 sequence (DNA): TGCGCCAGCAGCTTTCCCTCACAGGGTGATACGCAGTATTTT.

The V call is TRBV3-1 (or the pseudogene TRBV3-2), the J call TRBJ2-1; D may be TRBD2 (6 bases). Per the germline V gene, CDR1 is LGHDT and CDR2 is YNNKEL (reference sequence). Trimming cost V 0 bases and J 4 bases, with 13 bases left between them. This CDR3 comprises 16 residues. CDR3 DNA: TGTGCCAGCAGCCAAGATATGGCTAGCGAGTACAATGAGCAGTTCTTC. The encoded protein is CASSQDMASEYNEQFF.

The chain links TRBV15 to TRBJ2-3; 9 bases align to TRBD1. V shed 5 bases, J shed 1 base, and the junction held 4 bases outside the gene matches. Germline CDR1 and CDR2: LNHNV and YYDKDF (reference sequence). This CDR3 spans 15 amino acids. CDR3: CATSRRDRGTDTQYF. Written as DNA, the CDR3 is TGTGCCACCAGCCGCCGGGACAGGGGCACAGATACGCAGTATTTT.

The V call is TRBV19, the J call TRBJ1-4; D gene uncertain. Germline CDR1 LNHDA, CDR2 SQIVND (reference sequence). The CDR3 sequence is 14 residues long. The V end was cut by 7 bases, the J end by 8 bases, with 17 bases between. The chain's CDR3 is CASTPEVREEKLFF. The DNA for the CDR3 is TGTGCCAGTACCCCTGAAGTGCGCGAGGAAAAACTGTTTTTT.

J is TRBJ1-5 and V is TRBV19; perhaps TRBD1 as D (5 bases). This CDR3 region has 16 residues. Germline V CDR1 and CDR2: LNHDA, SQIVND (reference sequence). The V gene lost 2 bases and the J gene lost 6 bases, with 17 bases spanning the gap. CDR3 nucleotides: TGTGCCAGTAGTATAATCCCGCCCCGGAGGGGTCAGCCCCAGCATTTT. Its translation: CASSIIPPRRGQPQHF.

This chain links TRBV18 with TRBJ1-4; TRBD1 might be the D (6 bases). The CDR3 spans 13 residues. V was trimmed by 6 bases and J by 8 bases, leaving 13 bases between them. Germline CDR1 and CDR2: KGHSH and LQKENI. The CDR3 DNA reads TGTGCCAGCTCGCTCACAGGGAGCGAAAAACTGTTTTTT. Translated: CASSLTGSEKLFF. Looking up the rest from reference TRBV18 and TRBJ1-4 gives the full variable domain: NAGVMQNPRHLVRRRGQEARLRCSPMKGHSHVYWYRQLPEEGLKFMVYLQKENIIDESGMPKERFSAEFPKEGPSILRIQQVVRGDSAAYFCASSLTGSEKLFFGSGTQLSVL.

The gene calls are TRBV3-1 (or the pseudogene TRBV3-2) and TRBJ2-1; D gene unclear. Per germline, CDR1 LGHDT and CDR2 YNNKEL (reference sequence). The germline V and J ends were trimmed by 3 bases and 2 bases, with 14 bases remaining between them. The CDR3 length is 16 residues. The CDR3 bases are TGTGCCAGCAGCCAGCTCCCGGCGGCCCCCTACAATGAGCAGTTCTTC. Translating gives CASSQLPAAPYNEQFF.

This clone was observed once. V usage is TRBV28 and J usage is TRBJ2-1; 12 nucleotides match TRBD2. After removal of 7 bases from V and 8 bases from J, the junction contained 6 bases not matched to a gene. Per germline, CDR1 MDHEN and CDR2 SYDVKM. CDR3 length: 14 amino acids. This CDR3 reads CASTRTSGKHEQFF. For the CDR3, the DNA is TGTGCCAGCACCCGGACTAGCGGGAAGCATGAGCAGTTCTTC.

In the case of this clone: The germline gene is not matched at one end of the junction; a read error may be the cause. The V and J genes are TRBV7-8 and TRBJ1-2; D ambiguous. The CDR3 totals 9 residues. Germline V gives CDR1 SGHVS, CDR2 FQNEAQ. The CDR3 here is CASSLSMFF. The CDR3 region has the DNA TGTGCCAGCAGCTTATCTATGTTCTTC.

This chain joins TRBV7-9 and TRBJ1-3; D remains ambiguous. The V end lost 3 bases, the J end lost 0 bases, and 3 bases lay between the germline ends. The germline V gene has CDR1 SEHNR and CDR2 FQNEAQ (reference sequence). This CDR3 has 13 amino acids. The CDR3 coding sequence is TGTGCCAGCAGCTTTCTCTCTGGAAACACCATATATTTT. Residues: CASSFLSGNTIYF.

The chain is built from TRBV5-5 and TRBJ2-3; 11 bases are shared with TRBD2. The V and J ends lost 4 bases and 0 bases, in that order; junction bases with no gene match: 4. The CDR3 loop spans 16 amino acids. Germline CDR1 and CDR2: SGHKS and YYEKEE (reference sequence). The CDR3 here is CASSPGLAGSTDTQYF. The CDR3 nucleotides read TGTGCCAGCAGCCCCGGACTAGCGGGTAGCACAGATACGCAGTATTTT.

This rearrangement joins TRBV4-1 to TRBJ2-5, with unresolved D. This CDR3 has 18 residues. V was shortened by 0 bases and J by 7 bases, with 24 bases between the two germline ends. Germline CDR1 reads MGHRA; CDR2 reads YSYEKL. DNA for the CDR3: TGCGCCAGCAGCCAAGAACCTATCGGTCCGGTTGGTATTGCGACCCAGTACTTC. Its protein product is CASSQEPIGPVGIATQYF.

This chain connects TRBV6-4 to TRBJ1-1; 9 positions match TRBD1. The junction had 13 bases not matched to a gene; V was cut back by 8 bases and J by 6 bases. This CDR3 region has 15 residues. Germline values: CDR1 MRHNA, CDR2 SNTAGT. CDR3 residues: CASAPADRGNAEAFF. In DNA, the CDR3 is TGTGCCAGCGCTCCGGCGGACAGGGGAAACGCTGAAGCTTTCTTT.

This clone appeared once. The chain recombines TRBV5-1 with TRBJ2-3; TRBD1 is a possible D gene (8 bases). CDR1 and CDR2 from the germline V gene are SGHRS and YFSETQ. V was cut by 2 bases and J by 2 bases, with 15 bases left in between. The CDR3 is 16 amino acids. In DNA, the CDR3 is TGCGCCAGCAGCTTAACAACAGGGGGGGTCACAGATACGCAGTATTTT. Translation gives CASSLTTGGVTDTQYF.

This chain uses TRBV28 with TRBJ1-5; 7 bases map to TRBD1. The CDR3 covers 16 residues. CDR1 is MDHEN and CDR2 is SYDVKM in the germline V gene. After removal of 6 bases from V and 7 bases from J, the junction contained 15 bases not matched to a gene. CDR3 nucleotides: TGTGCCAGCAGCTATATACGGACAGGTTTTGGACAGCCCCAGCATTTT. Its translation is CASSYIRTGFGQPQHF.

As concerns this clone: Distinct nucleotide sequences in the sample also encode this CDR3. This chain joins TRBV27 and TRBJ1-1; TRBD1 is a possible D gene (5 bases). The CDR3 has 14 residues. Trimming removed 1 base from V and 1 base from J, with 7 bases in between. Germline CDR1 and CDR2: MNHEY and SMNVEV (reference sequence). CDR3 amino acids: CASSLWGGNTEAFF. The CDR3, as DNA: TGTGCCAGCAGTTTATGGGGCGGGAACACTGAAGCTTTCTTT.

The rearrangement links TRBV18 to TRBJ1-1; D unclear. With 2 bases removed from V and 1 base from J, the gap between germline ends came to 5 bases. The CDR3 loop spans 13 amino acids. Germline V gives CDR1 KGHSH, CDR2 LQKENI. The CDR3 nucleotides read TGTGCCAGCTCACCAATCCAGAACACTGAAGCTTTCTTT. Its protein is CASSPIQNTEAFF.

V is TRBV5-1 and J is TRBJ2-7; TRBD2 matches 7 bases. CDR1 SGHRS and CDR2 YFSETQ come from the germline V gene. V was clipped by 1 base and J by 5 bases; unmatched bases: 6. CDR3 length equals 14 residues. The CDR3 protein is CASSLYGGGDEQYF. The DNA for the CDR3 is TGCGCCAGCAGCTTGTATGGGGGAGGGGACGAGCAGTACTTC.

The V and J genes are TRBV7-9 and TRBJ1-2; 8 bases line up with TRBD1. Trimming cost V 4 bases and J 3 bases; bases outside gene matches: 4. The CDR3 length is 14 residues. The V gene's germline CDR1 is SEHNR and CDR2 FQNEAQ (reference sequence). The CDR3 is CASSSTDRDYGYTF. CDR3 coding DNA: TGTGCCAGCAGCTCTACGGACAGGGACTATGGCTACACCTTC.

The chain uses TRBV2 and TRBJ2-2; 7 nucleotides align to TRBD2. V shed 8 bases and J 3 bases; nucleotides not matched to a gene: 0. Germline V gives CDR1 SNHLY, CDR2 FYNNEI. This CDR3 is built from 12 residues. The CDR3 sequence is CASGRDTGELFF. In nucleotides, the CDR3 is TGTGCCAGCGGGAGGGACACCGGGGAGCTGTTTTTT.